This T cell receptor beta chain was found in a study of blood T cell repertoires in COVID-19. Looking at the study overall: Acute and convalescent COVID-19 specimens originated in the United States, Italy and Spain. T cells, B-cell-depleted T cells, or PBMCs provided the cDNA or gDNA that served as material.

CDR3 length: 12 amino acids. V dropped 1 base and J dropped 11 bases, with 11 bases sitting between them. As processed by the authors: Reference gene primers were amplified, and this amplification served to estimate nucleated cell counts. The data were produced by immunoSEQ multiplex PCR, yet TCRdb's version contains in-frame clones alone and is incomplete. From that table come the V and J calls and clone size; the DNA was used to work out D and trimming. Of 77,000 or so clones in the sample, roughly 70% were seen once. The chain uses TRBV12-3 or TRBV12-4 and TRBJ1-1; tentatively, D is TRBD1 (5 bases). The sequence derives from a human donor with acute or convalescent COVID-19. The donor label of this sample is uncertain. The specimen sequenced was peripheral blood. The CDR3 protein is CASSLEGYRAFF. In DNA, the CDR3 is TGTGCCAGCAGTTTAGAGGGGTATCGGGCTTTCTTT.